This TCR beta chain is drawn from a study of CD8+CD57+ T cells in acquired aplastic anemia. General study findings and limits: For CD8+ Simpson's diversity, patients and controls showed no significant difference.

Regarding this clonotype: Its antigen is still unknown.

Sequencing was done on patients that had shown CD8+CD57+ cell expansion by flow cytometry. Prior therapy had not been administered to any patient at the time of blood sampling. The template for TCR beta VDJ and CDR3 sequence profiling was genomic DNA. Using its own MiXCR run on the reads, TCRdb lists one record per CDR3 protein. Among about 200,000 distinct CDR3 sequences listed, 55% to 65% were seen once. The sample was sorted CD4+, CD8+, or CD8+CD57+ T cells (not recorded which) from PBMCs. This receptor was obtained from a human donor with aplastic anemia.

CDR3 sequence: CSARPGGSYEQYF. CDR3 nucleotides: TGCAGTGCTAGGCCGGGCGGGTCCTACGAGCAGTACTTC. The rearrangement uses TRBV20-1 and TRBJ2-7, with D possibly being TRBD2 (5 bases). There are 13 residues in the CDR3. Between the trimmed V and J ends, which lost 3 bases and 1 base, there was a span of 10 bases. CDR1 and CDR2 (germline): DFQATT, SNEGSKA (reference sequence).